A single sample is the source of the 26 T cell receptor beta chains below, sequenced in a study of blood T cells in healthy people across ages. Primed by a sample-barcoded 5' primer and a J-beta primer mix, a second PCR proceeded for roughly 7 to 12 cycles. From the 5' RACE reads, TCRdb called clonotypes with MiXCR, one entry per CDR3 protein. The sample shows about 900,000 distinct CDR3 sequences, 55% to 65% of them seen only once. The sample was blood. The receptors were sampled from a man aged 30 to 45 in good health.

Notes on this clonotype: The germline gene is not matched at one end of the junction; a read error may be the cause. The CDR3 reads CAGSFSRNNEQFF. CDR3 coding DNA: TGCGCCGGCAGCTTTTCTCGCAACAATGAGCAGTTCTTC. The chain is built from TRBV5-1 and TRBJ2-1; D is unclear. Germline CDR1 is SGHRS and CDR2 is YFSETQ. CDR3 length: 13 amino acids.

Only a few counts were recorded for this clonotype. The rearrangement joins TRBV20-1 to TRBJ1-2; 7 bases are a match to TRBD1. This CDR3 comprises 13 residues. Germline V CDR1 and CDR2: DFQATT, SNEGSKA (reference sequence). Trimming removed 6 bases from V and 2 bases from J; junction bases left unmatched: 6. CDR3 in amino acids: CSAVDRANYGYTF. CDR3 sequence (DNA): TGCAGTGCGGTTGACAGGGCCAACTATGGCTACACCTTC.

As concerns this clonotype: Sequence at one end of the junction differs from germline and may be a read error. This chain connects TRBV9 to TRBJ2-1; unclear D gene. Germline V lookup: CDR1 SGDLS, CDR2 YYNGEE. This CDR3 has 15 residues. For the CDR3, the DNA is TGTGCCAGCAGCCCCGGGCTAGACTCCTACGATGAGCAGTTCTTC. This sequence encodes CASSPGLDSYDEQFF. Supplemented by reference TRBV9 and TRBJ2-1, the full variable domain reads DSGVTQTPKHLITATGQRVTLRCSPRSGDLSVYWYQQSLDQGLQFLIQYYNGEERAKGNILERFSAQQFPDLHSELNLSSLELGDSALYFCASSPGLDSYDEQFFGPGTRLTVL.

This chain links TRBV4-2 with TRBJ2-7, with D perhaps assigned TRBD1 or TRBD2 (5 bases each). Looked up from germline, CDR1 is LGHNA and CDR2 is YNFKEQ. CDR3 length: 16 amino acids. The V end lost 1 base, the J end lost 3 bases, and 16 bases lay between the germline ends. The CDR3 DNA reads TGTGCCAGCAGCCAAGTAGGTGGACGAGGGGTCTACGAGCAGTACTTC. This codes for CASSQVGGRGVYEQYF.

This clonotype was detected a few times. The genes are TRBV7-2 and TRBJ2-3; 7 bases align to TRBD1. Germline CDR1 reads SGHTA; CDR2 reads FQGNSA. This CDR3 comprises 15 residues. The V segment lost 6 bases and the J segment 4 bases; nucleotides outside the gene matches: 10. CDR3 loop: CASSPSGGLADTQYF. The CDR3 coding sequence is TGTGCCAGCAGTCCGTCAGGGGGTCTCGCAGATACGCAGTATTTT.

A remark on this clonotype: One end of the junction is discordant with germline, which a read error may explain. This rearrangement joins TRBV20-1 to TRBJ2-4; perhaps TRBD1 as D (6 bases). Matching the DNA end better, TRBJ2-5 makes the J call doubtful. Germline CDR1 and CDR2: DFQATT and SNEGSKA (reference sequence). The CDR3 sequence is 13 residues long. This CDR3 is CGAETGSQETQYF. Written as DNA, the CDR3 is TGCGGTGCTGAGACAGGTTCCCAAGAGACCCAGTACTTC.

This rearrangement joins TRBV2 to TRBJ2-1, with D unclear. The CDR3 consists of 12 residues. Trimming removed 6 bases at V and 7 bases at J, with 10 bases between. The germline gives CDR1 SNHLY, CDR2 FYNNEI. The CDR3 sequence is CASRDARNEQFF. CDR3 DNA: TGTGCCAGCAGGGATGCCAGGAATGAGCAGTTCTTC.

This clonotype was picked up a small number of times. V is TRBV7-6 and J is TRBJ2-7; 10 bases align to TRBD1. CDR1 is SGHVS, CDR2 FNYEAQ, per germline. The CDR3 is 14 amino acids. The J segment lost 3 bases and the V segment lost 5 bases, leaving 4 bases of the junction unmatched. Written as DNA, the CDR3 is TGTGCCAGCAGCCAGTGGACAGGGGGCTACGAGCAGTACTTC. It translates to CASSQWTGGYEQYF.

V and J are TRBV20-1 and TRBJ2-1, with a possible D match to TRBD2 (7 bases). Germline V gene sequence: CDR1 DFQATT, CDR2 SNEGSKA (reference sequence). The CDR3 contains 14 residues. V dropped 3 bases and J dropped 5 bases, with 14 bases sitting between them. In nucleotides, the CDR3 is TGCAGTGCTAGTGAGGGGGGGACAAACAATGAGCAGTTCTTC. Encoded protein: CSASEGGTNNEQFF.

This clonotype was recorded a few times. The J gene is TRBJ2-7, the V gene TRBV29-1; maybe TRBD2 (7 bases). The CDR3 is made up of 15 amino acids. The germline V gene has CDR1 SQVTM and CDR2 ANQGSEA. V was shortened by 6 bases and J by 0 bases, with 18 bases between the two germline ends. CDR3 in DNA: TGCAGCGTCACACTAGGGGGGGCCAGCTCCTACGAGCAGTACTTC. Translating gives CSVTLGGASSYEQYF.

The chain recombines TRBV7-9 with TRBJ2-1, with D maybe TRBD2 (6 bases). The CDR3 totals 14 residues. Trimming pared 5 bases from V and 5 bases from J, leaving 13 bases between. The germline CDR1 and CDR2 sequences are SEHNR and FQNEAQ (reference sequence). The chain's CDR3 is CASSGTALNNEQFF. In nucleotides, the CDR3 is TGTGCCAGCAGCGGGACTGCGTTGAACAATGAGCAGTTCTTC. The full variable domain, rest sourced from reference TRBV7-9 and TRBJ2-1, is DTGVSQNPRHKITKRGQNVTFRCDPISEHNRLYWYRQTLGQGPEFLTYFQNEAQLEKSRLLSDRFSAERPKGSFSTLEIQRTEQGDSAMYLCASSGTALNNEQFFGPGTRLTVL.

The rearrangement uses TRBV4-2 and TRBJ2-1; either TRBD1 or TRBD2 may supply D (7 bases each). Germline V lookup: CDR1 LGHNA, CDR2 YNFKEQ. This CDR3 is built from 13 residues. V was cut by 8 bases and J by 7 bases, with 15 bases left in between. The CDR3, as DNA: TGTGCCAGCGCCAAGCAGGGGGGGAATGAGCAGTTCTTC. Its protein product is CASAKQGGNEQFF.

CDR3 region: CSMQEGAGNEQFF. CDR3 coding DNA: TGCAGCATGCAAGAAGGGGCTGGGAATGAGCAGTTCTTC. The rearrangement links TRBV29-1 to TRBJ2-1; maybe TRBD1 (5 bases). This CDR3 region has 13 residues. V lost 8 bases, J lost 7 bases, and 18 bases lay in between. The germline CDR1 and CDR2 sequences are SQVTM and ANQGSEA.

This sequence joins TRBV5-6 and TRBJ2-7; D may correspond to TRBD1 or TRBD2 (5 bases each). Germline V lookup: CDR1 SGHDT, CDR2 YYEEEE. Trimming pared 2 bases from V and 8 bases from J, leaving 14 bases between. The CDR3 extends over 13 amino acids. CDR3 bases: TGTGCCAGCAGCTTTGTAGGGGACCTTAAGCAGTACTTC. It is translated as CASSFVGDLKQYF. Looking up the rest from reference TRBV5-6 and TRBJ2-7 gives the full variable domain: DAGVTQSPTHLIKTRGQQVTLRCSPKSGHDTVSWYQQALGQGPQFIFQYYEEEERQRGNFPDRFSGHQFPNYSSELNVNALLLGDSALYLCASSFVGDLKQYFGPGTRLTVT.

This clonotype was picked up one time. The V and J genes are TRBV12-3 or TRBV12-4 and TRBJ2-5; 9 nucleotides line up with TRBD2. The CDR3 consists of 16 residues. Trimming took 2 bases from V and 1 from J; bases not matched to a gene: 5. The CDR3 DNA is TGTGCCAGCAGTTTATGGGCGGGGGGGCGCCAAGAGACCCAGTACTTC. This encodes CASSLWAGGRQETQYF.

The chain couples TRBV2 to TRBJ2-7, with D uncertain. Germline CDR1 SNHLY, CDR2 FYNNEI. This CDR3 comprises 14 residues. Deletions cut 10 bases from V and 2 bases from J, with 18 bases between. CDR3 nucleotides: TGTGCCACCCTCGGGCTTTTAGCTCCCTACGAGCAGTACTTC. Translating it yields CATLGLLAPYEQYF.

The chain couples TRBV12-5 to TRBJ2-3; TRBD1 is a possible D gene (7 bases). The CDR3 covers 18 residues. V dropped 0 bases and J dropped 2 bases, with 18 bases sitting between them. Germline CDR1 and CDR2: LGHNT and FRNRAP. CDR3 amino acids: CASGLVVSAGQNTDTQYF. The DNA of the CDR3 is TGTGCTAGTGGTTTGGTAGTCTCTGCGGGACAGAACACAGATACGCAGTATTTT. Together with reference TRBV12-5 and TRBJ2-3, the CDR3 gives the full variable domain: DARVTQTPRHKVTEMGQEVTMRCQPILGHNTVFWYRQTMMQGLELLAYFRNRAPLDDSGMPKDRFSAEMPDATLATLKIQPSEPRDSAVYFCASGLVVSAGQNTDTQYFGPGTRLTVL.

Concerning this clonotype: Sequence at one end of the junction differs from germline and may be a read error. J is TRBJ1-5 and V is TRBV12-3 or TRBV12-4; TRBD1 agrees at 10 bases. This CDR3 has 17 amino acids. The CDR3 DNA reads as TGTGCCAGCAGCCCTTCTTGGGACAGGGGCCCCAATCAGCCCCGGCATTTT. Its protein product is CASSPSWDRGPNQPRHF.

The chain recombines TRBV12-3 or TRBV12-4 with TRBJ1-6; D not certain. The V and J ends lost 0 bases and 8 bases respectively, with 2 bases between them. CDR3 length equals 12 residues. The CDR3 region is CASSLADSPLHF. CDR3 nucleotide sequence: TGTGCCAGCAGTTTAGCTGATTCACCCCTCCACTTT.

The rearrangement links TRBV27 to TRBJ2-3; TRBD2 is a possible D gene (6 bases). The CDR3 contains 14 residues. V was cut by 7 bases and J by 0 bases, with 11 bases left in between. Germline CDR1 and CDR2: MNHEY and SMNVEV (reference sequence). CDR3: CASKGRGSTDTQYF. DNA for the CDR3: TGTGCCAGCAAAGGGCGGGGCAGCACAGATACGCAGTATTTT.

At least ten counts were recorded for this clonotype. The chain carries TRBV20-1 and TRBJ2-7, with TRBD1 matching over 8 bases. Germline assignment: CDR1 DFQATT and CDR2 SNEGSKA (reference sequence). Trimming took 1 base from V and 3 from J; bases not matched to a gene: 11. This CDR3 spans 16 amino acids. The CDR3 nucleotides read TGCAGTGCTAGAGGGGGACAGGTCGGGACCCTCTACGAGCAGTACTTC. Its protein is CSARGGQVGTLYEQYF.

The genes are TRBV3-1 and TRBJ1-2; D not resolved. Trimming pared 2 bases from V and 8 bases from J, leaving 12 bases between. This CDR3 comprises 13 residues. The V gene's germline CDR1 is LGHDT and CDR2 YNNKEL (reference sequence). The CDR3 spells CASSQRDPRGYTF. For the CDR3, the DNA is TGTGCCAGCAGCCAACGAGACCCTAGGGGCTACACCTTC.

This clonotype was observed a handful of times. The V and J genes are TRBV5-1 and TRBJ2-1; 8 bases align to TRBD2. CDR3 length equals 18 residues. V lost 2 bases to trimming and J lost 4 bases; unmatched junction nucleotides: 14. Germline V CDR1 and CDR2: SGHRS, YFSETQ. As DNA, the CDR3 is TGCGCCAGCAGCTTCCCAGCGGGGGACTCGCCCCTATACAATGAGCAGTTCTTC. Protein: CASSFPAGDSPLYNEQFF.

The chain uses TRBV3-1 and TRBJ2-1; 9 nucleotides agree with TRBD1. This CDR3 is 16 amino acids long. From germline, CDR1 is LGHDT and CDR2 YNNKEL (reference sequence). Trimming at V came to 1 base and at J to 6 bases, leaving 7 bases not matched to a gene. Here the CDR3 reads CASSQGGTGRFNEQFF. Here the CDR3 DNA reads TGTGCCAGCAGCCAAGGTGGGACAGGGAGATTCAATGAGCAGTTCTTC.

This clonotype was picked up one time. The rearrangement joins TRBV11-1 to TRBJ2-5; D not resolved. Trimming removed 6 bases at V and 0 bases at J, with 5 bases between. Per the germline V gene, CDR1 is SGHAT and CDR2 is FQDESV (reference sequence). This CDR3 region has 12 residues. In DNA, the CDR3 is TGTGCCAGCAGTAAGAACCAAGAGACCCAGTACTTC. Amino acid sequence: CASSKNQETQYF.

This rearrangement joins TRBV27 to TRBJ2-3; possible D gene TRBD2, 6 bases. CDR1 MNHEY and CDR2 SMNVEV come from the germline V gene (reference sequence). The CDR3 loop spans 15 amino acids. Trimming pared 4 bases from V and 8 bases from J, leaving 19 bases between. CDR3 sequence (DNA): TGTGCCAGCAGTTCCCGGGCGGGGAGGCTAGTTACGCAGTATTTT. The encoded protein is CASSSRAGRLVTQYF.